The rows below give T cell receptor beta chains drawn from one sample of a study of T cells in localized non-small cell lung cancer. Clones were read by immunoSEQ multiplex PCR, and TCRdb kept only the in-frame ones, dropping some. The table records under 30,000 clones, 75% to 90% of them present only once. Sequences were derived from peripheral blood, sampled before any cancer treatment. All receptors come from an older female donor with stage I lung adenocarcinoma. The CDR3 runs from the conserved cysteine through the conserved F or W. The D gene is left open where the match is weak. Size tells how often a clone was seen (once, few, many) or the class of an expanded clone, and some rows leave it out.

clone_size	j_call	d_call	v_call	cdr3_aa	cdr3_nt
NA	TRBJ1-3	NA	TRBV2	CASSENRALGRTARNTIYF	TGTGCCAGCAGTGAAAATCGGGCTCTTGGGAGGACAGCCCGAAACACCATATATTTT
NA	TRBJ1-3	NA	TRBV2	CASSDYGASSGNTIYF	TGTGCCAGCAGTGATTATGGGGCCAGCTCTGGAAACACCATATATTTT
NA	TRBJ2-1	NA	TRBV5-8	CASSLRGYRGNEQFF	TGTGCCAGCAGCTTGAGGGGTTATAGAGGCAATGAGCAGTTCTTC
NA	TRBJ1-2	NA	TRBV5-1	CASSLADGGSNYGYTF	TGCGCCAGCAGCTTGGCCGACGGAGGATCCAACTATGGCTACACCTTC
NA	TRBJ2-3	NA	TRBV10-1	CASSESARDTDTQYF	TGCGCCAGCAGTGAGTCGGCGAGGGACACAGATACGCAGTATTTT
NA	TRBJ1-2	NA	TRBV29-1	CSARTPNYGYTF	TGCAGCGCTAGGACACCCAACTATGGCTACACCTTC
once	TRBJ1-5	NA	TRBV4-1	CASSQEAAIYQPQHF	TGCGCCAGCAGCCAAGAGGCCGCGATCTATCAGCCCCAGCATTTT
NA	TRBJ2-6	NA	TRBV18	CASSPGLGGSSGANVLTF	TGTGCCAGCTCACCCGGGTTGGGCGGGTCCTCTGGGGCCAACGTCCTGACTTTC
NA	TRBJ1-4	NA	TRBV6-1	CASSDWPANEKLFF	TGTGCCAGCAGTGACTGGCCCGCAAATGAAAAACTGTTTTTT
NA	TRBJ2-4	TRBD1	TRBV6-5	CASSYSPRGPGNIQYF	TGTGCCAGCAGTTACTCACCTAGGGGGCCTGGGAACATTCAGTACTTC
NA	TRBJ1-3	NA	TRBV5-1	CASSLSRASGNTIYF	TGCGCCAGCAGCTTGAGCCGGGCCTCTGGCAACACCATATATTTT
NA	TRBJ1-1	NA	TRBV2	CASRSTGRGTEAFF	TGTGCCAGCAGATCTACAGGGCGGGGTACTGAAGCTTTCTTT
NA	TRBJ2-5	TRBD2	TRBV5-8	CASSPALGGTQETQYF	TGTGCCAGCAGCCCCGCCTTGGGGGGGACCCAAGAGACCCAGTACTTC
NA	TRBJ1-4	NA	TRBV6-5	CASSYSKGVEKLFF	TGTGCCAGCAGTTACTCGAAAGGGGTTGAAAAACTGTTTTTT
NA	TRBJ2-7	NA	TRBV11-3	CASSPRTRTGLEYF	TGTGCCAGCAGCCCACGAACCCGGACTGGATTGGAGTACTTC
NA	TRBJ2-4	TRBD2	TRBV2	CASGGASGVNIQYF	TGTGCCAGCGGGGGGGCTAGCGGGGTAAACATTCAGTACTTC
NA	TRBJ2-7	TRBD1	TRBV6-1	CATIRDSLYEQYF	TGTGCCACTATCCGGGACAGCCTTTACGAGCAGTACTTC
NA	TRBJ2-7	TRBD1	TRBV4-2	CASSQDSGTGSEQYF	TGTGCCAGCAGCCAAGATTCCGGGACAGGGTCCGAGCAGTACTTC
NA	TRBJ1-3	NA	TRBV4-1	CASSRQDASSGNTIYF	TGCGCCAGCAGCCGCCAGGACGCAAGCTCTGGAAACACCATATATTTT
NA	TRBJ2-3	TRBD2	TRBV19	CASKSGGGTDTQYF	TGTGCCAGTAAGAGCGGGGGGGGCACAGATACGCAGTATTTT
once	TRBJ1-4	NA	TRBV30	CAWSVRSALREKLFF	TGTGCCTGGAGCGTCCGGTCAGCTCTCCGGGAAAAACTGTTTTTT
NA	TRBJ1-2	NA	TRBV25-1	CASSRRDGYTF	TGTGCCAGCAGTCGCCGAGATGGCTACACCTTC
NA	TRBJ2-7	NA	TRBV7-9	CASSFFGGRVEEQYF	TGTGCCAGCAGCTTCTTCGGAGGCAGGGTAGAGGAGCAGTACTTC
NA	TRBJ1-1	NA	TRBV19	CASSIGAGRNTEAFF	TGTGCCAGTAGTATAGGGGCAGGGCGGAACACTGAAGCTTTCTTT